A selection of T cell receptor beta chains follows, all from one sample in a study of STAT3 mutations in large granular lymphocyte leukemia. The table came from immunoSEQ multiplex PCR; TCRdb's copy has only in-frame clones and leaves some out. The repertoire holds thousands of clones, with 75% to 90% as singletons. Material for sequencing was peripheral blood mononuclear cells. These receptors all come from a woman between 70 and 85 years old with T-cell large granular lymphocyte leukemia. Some clones in this sample may be carry-over from other donors' samples. The CDR3 runs from the conserved cysteine through the conserved F or W. D genes are given only for firm matches. Not all rows give a size; the values are once, few, many and, for expanded clones, a class.

CDR3,DNA,D,J,size,V
CASSTNGLSMNTEAFF,TGTGCCAGCTCAACGAACGGACTCAGCATGAACACTGAAGCTTTCTTT,.,TRBJ1-1,.,TRBV18
CASSQDFPPQGASEQYF,TGCGCCAGCAGCCAAGATTTTCCGCCACAGGGGGCGAGTGAGCAGTACTTC,TRBD1,TRBJ2-7,.,TRBV4-3
CASSRPRLAGGPSEQFF,TGTGCCAGCTCACGCCCAAGACTAGCGGGGGGGCCAAGTGAGCAGTTCTTC,TRBD2,TRBJ2-1,.,TRBV18
CASSSDGGITDTQYF,TGTGCCAGCAGCAGCGACGGGGGGATCACAGATACGCAGTATTTT,TRBD2,TRBJ2-3,.,TRBV9
CAWRLPGGEQYF,TGTGCCTGGAGGTTGCCCGGGGGCGAGCAGTACTTC,.,TRBJ2-7,.,TRBV30
CASSLPTSGYTDTQYF,TGCGCCAGCAGCTTACCCACTAGCGGGTACACAGATACGCAGTATTTT,TRBD2,TRBJ2-3,.,TRBV5-1
CASTGGGSSGANVLTF,TGCGCCAGCACCGGGGGGGGCAGTTCTGGGGCCAACGTCCTGACTTTC,TRBD2,TRBJ2-6,.,TRBV5-1
CASSGGPRPNQPQHF,TGTGCCAGCAGTGGGGGGCCGCGACCCAATCAGCCCCAGCATTTT,.,TRBJ1-5,few,TRBV27
CSAGAYGYTF,TGCAGTGCTGGAGCCTATGGCTACACCTTC,.,TRBJ1-2,.,TRBV20-1
CASSPSGAAEQYF,TGTGCCAGCTCACCTTCAGGGGCTGCCGAGCAGTACTTC,.,TRBJ2-7,once,TRBV18
CASSSHTDTQYF,TGTGCCAGCAGCTCCCACACAGATACGCAGTATTTT,.,TRBJ2-3,.,TRBV11-2
CASSLTGGQGETQYF,TGCGCCAGCAGCCTTACGGGGGGGCAGGGGGAGACCCAGTACTTC,TRBD2,TRBJ2-5,.,TRBV5-1
CASSMYNEQFF,TGTGCCAGCAGTATGTACAATGAGCAGTTCTTC,.,TRBJ2-1,.,TRBV6-1
CASSPGQGRTDTQYF,TGCGCCAGCAGCCCTGGACAGGGCCGCACAGATACGCAGTATTTT,TRBD1,TRBJ2-3,.,TRBV5-1
CAWSSQSSSPLHF,TGTGCCTGGAGTAGTCAGTCCAGCTCACCCCTCCACTTT,.,TRBJ1-6,once,TRBV30
CSVRRAGSTEAFF,TGCAGCGTCCGGCGGGCAGGGAGCACTGAAGCTTTCTTT,.,TRBJ1-1,.,TRBV29-1
CASSQLPWLMLSSYNEQFF,TGCGCCAGCAGCCAATTGCCCTGGCTGATGCTGAGCTCCTACAATGAGCAGTTCTTC,.,TRBJ2-1,few,TRBV4-3
CASSLLTGNNNEQFF,TGTGCCAGCTCTCTACTCACCGGGAACAACAATGAGCAGTTCTTC,.,TRBJ2-1,.,TRBV18
CASTPSGAKGYEQYF,TGTGCCAGCACTCCCAGCGGGGCAAAGGGCTACGAGCAGTACTTC,TRBD2,TRBJ2-7,.,TRBV6-5
CASSDGTERFNSPLHF,TGTGCCAGCAGCGACGGGACGGAAAGATTTAATTCACCCCTCCACTTT,.,TRBJ1-6,.,TRBV5-4
CASSLVAGSSYEQYF,TGCGCCAGCAGCTTGGTAGCGGGATCCTCCTACGAGCAGTACTTC,TRBD2,TRBJ2-7,.,TRBV5-1
CASSPPTGRYNEQFF,TGCGCCAGCAGCCCCCCGACAGGGCGCTACAATGAGCAGTTCTTC,TRBD1,TRBJ2-1,.,TRBV4-1
CASSPVGASSNQPQHF,TGCGCCAGCAGCCCCGTGGGGGCCTCCTCCAATCAGCCCCAGCATTTT,.,TRBJ1-5,once,TRBV23-1
CASSWQGAGYEQYF,TGTGCCAGCAGCTGGCAGGGGGCAGGCTACGAGCAGTACTTC,TRBD1,TRBJ2-7,.,TRBV7-2
CASRYRGASNTEAFF,TGTGCCAGCAGATACCGGGGGGCGTCGAACACTGAAGCTTTCTTT,.,TRBJ1-1,.,TRBV6-5
CASSTTSGGNNEQFF,TGCGCCAGCAGCACGACTAGCGGGGGCAACAATGAGCAGTTCTTC,TRBD2,TRBJ2-1,.,TRBV5-1
CASSRTGRDTIYF,TGTGCCAGCAGCCGGACAGGGAGAGACACCATATATTTT,TRBD1,TRBJ1-3,few,TRBV6-1
CASRTGWLAYGYTF,TGTGCCAGCAGAACAGGGTGGTTGGCTTATGGCTACACCTTC,.,TRBJ1-2,.,TRBV28
CSVDVFNTGELFF,TGCAGCGTTGATGTCTTTAACACCGGGGAGCTGTTTTTT,.,TRBJ2-2,.,TRBV29-1
CASSLRDYRDSPLHF,TGCGCCAGCAGCTTGCGAGACTACAGGGATTCACCCCTCCACTTT,.,TRBJ1-6,.,TRBV5-1
CASSLKTGWDTEAFF,TGTGCCAGCAGCTTAAAGACGGGGTGGGACACTGAAGCTTTCTTT,.,TRBJ1-1,.,TRBV14
CASSLSSSYEQYF,TGTGCCAGCAGCTTGTCCAGCTCCTACGAGCAGTACTTC,.,TRBJ2-7,.,TRBV5-4
CASSLGQGRQFF,TGCGCCAGCAGCTTAGGACAGGGCAGGCAGTTCTTC,TRBD1,TRBJ2-1,.,TRBV5-1
CASSWTSGGTYEQYF,TGTGCCAGCAGTTGGACTAGCGGGGGGACCTACGAGCAGTACTTC,TRBD2,TRBJ2-7,once,TRBV5-6
CASSFSIGSNTEAFF,TGTGCCAGCAGCTTTTCAATCGGCAGTAACACTGAAGCTTTCTTT,.,TRBJ1-1,.,TRBV7-8
CASSPIRQGRAYEQYF,TGTGCCAGCTCACCAATCCGGCAGGGAAGGGCCTACGAGCAGTACTTC,.,TRBJ2-7,.,TRBV18
CASSLNRENFVLLSMNTEAFF,TGTGCCAGCAGCCTCAACAGGGAGAACTTTGTTCTTCTTTCCATGAACACTGAAGCTTTCTTT,.,TRBJ1-1,.,TRBV21-1
CASRDSGIKLFF,TGTGCCAGTCGGGACAGCGGTATCAAACTGTTTTTT,TRBD1,TRBJ1-4,.,TRBV19
CASSKQGPPAFREALHF,TGCGCCAGCAGCAAACAGGGGCCGCCGGCTTTCCGGGAGGCCCTCCACTTT,TRBD1,TRBJ1-6,.,TRBV5-1
CASSQDSFGYTF,TGCGCCAGCAGCCAAGACAGCTTTGGCTACACCTTC,.,TRBJ1-2,.,TRBV5-1
CASSLSRNSPLHF,TGTGCCAGCAGTTTATCCCGGAATTCACCCCTCCACTTT,.,TRBJ1-6,.,TRBV27
CASSIDPSYGYTF,TGTGCCAGTAGTATAGACCCGAGCTATGGCTACACCTTC,.,TRBJ1-2,.,TRBV19
CASSPYSTSTDTQYF,TGTGCCAGCAGCCCCTACAGTACTAGCACAGATACGCAGTATTTT,.,TRBJ2-3,.,TRBV7-2
CASSTTAWGETQYF,TGTGCCAGCAGCACGACAGCTTGGGGGGAGACCCAGTACTTC,.,TRBJ2-5,.,TRBV21-1
CASSPRPGADSPLHF,TGTGCCAGCTCACCCCGTCCGGGGGCAGATTCACCCCTCCACTTT,.,TRBJ1-6,.,TRBV18
CASSEMDGYGYTF,TGTGCCAGCAGTGAAATGGATGGCTATGGCTACACCTTC,.,TRBJ1-2,.,TRBV6-1
CAWSVRQNEKLFF,TGTGCCTGGAGTGTTCGGCAGAATGAAAAACTGTTTTTT,.,TRBJ1-4,.,TRBV30
CALNVYNSPLHF,TGTGCCTTAAACGTCTATAATTCACCCCTCCACTTT,.,TRBJ1-6,.,TRBV30
CASSLNHNEQFF,TGTGCCAGCAGCTTAAATCACAATGAGCAGTTCTTC,.,TRBJ2-1,once,TRBV13
CASSPEDRVRYF,TGTGCCAGCTCACCAGAGGACAGGGTAAGGTACTTC,TRBD1,TRBJ2-7,.,TRBV18
CASSTSGGTGEQYF,TGTGCCAGTAGTACCAGTGGGGGGACTGGCGAGCAGTACTTC,.,TRBJ2-7,few,TRBV19
CASSPHGAGHITGELFF,TGTGCCAGCAGCCCACACGGGGCGGGCCACATCACCGGGGAGCTGTTTTTT,.,TRBJ2-2,.,TRBV7-2
CASSLVGGSGEQYF,TGTGCCAGCAGCTTGGTGGGGGGCTCTGGCGAGCAGTACTTC,.,TRBJ2-7,once,TRBV5-4
CASSFLEKDTQYF,TGTGCCAGCAGCTTCCTAGAGAAAGATACGCAGTATTTT,.,TRBJ2-3,.,TRBV7-2
CASSFLATQYF,TGTGCCAGCAGCTTCCTAGCGACCCAGTACTTC,.,TRBJ2-5,.,TRBV5-6
CSVGQSYEQYF,TGCAGCGTGGGACAGTCCTACGAGCAGTACTTC,TRBD1,TRBJ2-7,.,TRBV29-1
CASSRGVGEKLFF,TGTGCCAGCAGCAGGGGCGTTGGAGAAAAACTGTTTTTT,.,TRBJ1-4,.,TRBV6-1
CASSARGYEQYF,TGTGCCAGCAGCGCCAGGGGGTATGAGCAGTACTTC,TRBD1,TRBJ2-7,once,TRBV9